Below, 18 T cell receptor beta chains from the same sample are listed, as sequenced in a study of blood T cell repertoires in COVID-19 (dated by TCRdb to 2019 to 2021). The receptor library was made with the immunoSEQ multiplex PCR assay. TCRdb limited this immuneACCESS table to in-frame rearrangements with V and J called. A share of clones is missing; checked studies link under half to unresolved V genes, and the rest is unexplained. Here the sample has under 300,000 clones; 80% to 90% occur a single time. Around 13% of the sample lies in the top ten. Sequenced material: peripheral blood. Source of these receptors: a woman in her seventies with COVID-19, enrolled during active disease.

The DNA for the CDR3 is TGTGCCAGCTCCCCGACAGGGGAGTCCTATGGCTACACCTTC. Amino acid sequence: CASSPTGESYGYTF. This sequence joins TRBV18 and TRBJ1-2; 8 bases fit TRBD1. Germline assignment: CDR1 KGHSH and CDR2 LQKENI. J was trimmed by 4 bases and V by 6 bases; bases with no gene match: 7. The CDR3 has 14 amino acids. The full variable domain, rest sourced from reference TRBV18 and TRBJ1-2, is NAGVMQNPRHLVRRRGQEARLRCSPMKGHSHVYWYRQLPEEGLKFMVYLQKENIIDESGMPKERFSAEFPKEGPSILRIQQVVRGDSAAYFCASSPTGESYGYTFGSGTRLTVV.

The V call is TRBV27, the J call TRBJ2-1; 11 nucleotides align to TRBD2. The CDR3 runs 15 residues. The J segment lost 10 bases and the V segment lost 4 bases, leaving 9 bases of the junction unmatched. Germline assignment: CDR1 MNHEY and CDR2 SMNVEV (reference sequence). CDR3 in DNA: TGTGCCAGCAGTTCCATAGTAGCGGGGGGGCGAGAGCAGTTCTTC. It encodes CASSSIVAGGREQFF.

This clone was picked up a small number of times. The genes are TRBV9 and TRBJ1-4; D not resolved. Deletions cut 1 base from V and 8 bases from J, with 12 bases between. Germline-derived CDR1 and CDR2 are SGDLS and YYNGEE. This CDR3 has 14 residues. Written as DNA, the CDR3 is TGTGCCAGCAGCGTATCCAGGATCAGCGAAAAACTGTTTTTT. Its translation: CASSVSRISEKLFF.

The chain combines TRBV19 with TRBJ1-4, with D maybe TRBD1 (6 bases). V lost 3 bases and J lost 2, with 13 bases in between. This CDR3 spans 16 amino acids. The germline V gene has CDR1 LNHDA and CDR2 SQIVND (reference sequence). The CDR3 sequence: CASSMTRGPTNEKLFF. CDR3 coding DNA: TGTGCCAGTAGTATGACGCGGGGGCCGACTAATGAAAAACTGTTTTTT.

J is TRBJ1-6 and V is TRBV13; tentative D call: TRBD1 (5 bases). The CDR3 length is 14 residues. From germline, CDR1 is PRHDT and CDR2 FYEKMQ (reference sequence). Trimming took 5 bases from V and 9 from J, leaving 14 bases between them. CDR3 DNA sequence: TGTGCCAGCAGCCTCGGCAGGGTGAGTTCACCCCTCCACTTT. This sequence encodes CASSLGRVSSPLHF.

The chain links TRBV28 to TRBJ2-7, with D hard to call. CDR1 is MDHEN and CDR2 is SYDVKM in the germline V gene. This CDR3 contains 16 residues. Trimming took off 1 base at V and 2 bases at J, with 15 bases between the two ends. The CDR3 region is CASSLSGVATPYEQYF. In nucleotides, the CDR3 is TGTGCCAGCAGTTTATCCGGAGTGGCAACTCCCTACGAGCAGTACTTC.

This rearrangement joins TRBV14 to TRBJ2-5, with 9 positions matching TRBD2. The germline gives CDR1 SGHDN, CDR2 FVKESK. V trimming: 6 bases; J trimming: 6 bases; junction bases outside the gene matches: 5. This CDR3 has 13 amino acids. The CDR3 bases are TGTGCCAGCAGTTCAAGCGGGGGGCAGACCCAGTACTTC. Its translation is CASSSSGGQTQYF.

The genes are TRBV11-2 and TRBJ1-1; D call uncertain. This CDR3 region has 15 residues. Looked up from germline, CDR1 is SGHAT and CDR2 is FQNNGV. V lost 0 bases and J 1 base, leaving 9 bases between the germline ends. The CDR3 DNA follows: TGTGCCAGCAGCTTAGATTGGAGTGAGAACACTGAAGCTTTCTTT. Translating it yields CASSLDWSENTEAFF. Full variable domain (missing parts from reference TRBV11-2 and TRBJ1-1): EAGVAQSPRYKIIEKRQSVAFWCNPISGHATLYWYQQILGQGPKLLIQFQNNGVVDDSQLPKDRFSAERLKGVDSTLKIQPAKLEDSAVYLCASSLDWSENTEAFFGQGTRLTVV.

This clone occurred many times. The rearrangement joins TRBV12-5 to TRBJ2-3; 11 positions agree with TRBD2. Trimming at V came to 2 bases and at J to 1 base, leaving 8 bases not matched to a gene. Per germline, CDR1 LGHNT and CDR2 FRNRAP. This CDR3 contains 18 residues. CDR3 loop: CASGLFPGLAARTDTQYF. CDR3 DNA sequence: TGTGCTAGTGGTTTGTTCCCGGGACTAGCGGCACGCACAGATACGCAGTATTTT.

This chain joins TRBV11-2 and TRBJ1-1; 8 bases map to TRBD1. This CDR3 is built from 13 residues. After removal of 5 bases from V and 11 bases from J, the junction contained 10 bases not matched to a gene. Per the germline V gene, CDR1 is SGHAT and CDR2 is FQNNGV. The CDR3 sequence: CASSAIRGRAAFF. In nucleotides, the CDR3 is TGTGCCAGCAGCGCGATCAGGGGGCGAGCCGCTTTCTTT.

J is TRBJ1-2 and V is TRBV15; 9 bases match TRBD1. This CDR3 comprises 15 residues. Germline loops: CDR1 LNHNV, CDR2 YYDKDF (reference sequence). V lost 9 bases and J lost 3; bases outside the gene matches: 11. As DNA, the CDR3 is TGTGCCACTTGGGGACAGGGAACTCTTGACTATGGCTACACCTTC. It translates to CATWGQGTLDYGYTF.

This clone turned up a few times. The rearrangement joins TRBV11-2 to TRBJ1-2; no clear D. The V end lost 2 bases, the J end lost 1 base, and 5 bases lay between the germline ends. Germline CDR1 is SGHAT and CDR2 is FQNNGV. This CDR3 has 13 residues. The CDR3 DNA sequence: TGTGCCAGCAGCTTATCGGTTAACTATGGCTACACCTTC. Translated: CASSLSVNYGYTF.

The chain carries TRBV6-4 and TRBJ2-7; D is uncertain. The CDR3 is made up of 13 amino acids. Deletions cut 3 bases from V and 1 base from J, with 7 bases between. Germline V gene sequence: CDR1 MRHNA, CDR2 SNTAGT. The CDR3 DNA is TGTGCCAGCAGTGAGGCGGATTCCTACGAGCAGTACTTC. It yields the protein CASSEADSYEQYF.

As regards this clone: At one end the junction does not follow the germline gene, possibly because of a read error. The chain couples TRBV3-1 (or the pseudogene TRBV3-2) to TRBJ2-7; D possibly corresponds to TRBD2 (5 bases). This CDR3 contains 12 residues. CDR1 is LGHDT, CDR2 YNNKEL, per germline (reference sequence). The DNA of the CDR3 is TGTGCCAGCAGTCAAGCCGGGATCGAGCAGTACTTC. Residues: CASSQAGIEQYF.

The chain carries TRBV6-1 and TRBJ2-2, with D perhaps matching TRBD1 (5 bases). The CDR3 consists of 13 residues. CDR1 MNHNS and CDR2 SASEGT come from the germline V gene. Trimming cost V 0 bases and J 8 bases, with 7 bases left between them. CDR3 coding DNA: TGTGCCAGCAGTGAAGCGTCAGGGGGGGAGCTGTTTTTT. Its translation: CASSEASGGELFF.

The chain joins TRBV5-8 to TRBJ2-3, with D maybe TRBD2 (6 bases). Deletions cut 2 bases from V and 1 base from J, with 11 bases between. CDR3 length equals 15 residues. CDR1 is SGHTS, CDR2 YDEGEE, per germline. CDR3 sequence reads: CASSLWDSRTDTQYF. The CDR3 DNA follows: TGTGCCAGCAGCTTATGGGACTCACGCACAGATACGCAGTATTTT.

This clone was seen a single time. V gene TRBV6-6 combines with J gene TRBJ1-4, with a possible D match to TRBD1 (6 bases). Germline lookup yields CDR1 MNHNY and CDR2 SVGAGI (reference sequence). Trimming shortened V by 6 bases and J by 4 bases, and 15 bases separated the two germline ends. The CDR3 has 15 amino acids. The CDR3 sequence: CASSPAGAGNEKLFF. CDR3 bases: TGTGCCAGCAGCCCGGCGGGGGCGGGTAATGAAAAACTGTTTTTT.

The rearrangement uses TRBV30 and TRBJ2-1; 11 positions match TRBD2. The CDR3 runs to 15 residues. Germline CDR1 GTSNPN, CDR2 SVGIG (reference sequence). With V trimmed by 2 bases and J by 6 bases, 6 bases remained unmatched. CDR3 sequence: CAWSSLAGGFNEQFF. DNA of the CDR3: TGTGCCTGGAGTTCCTTAGCGGGGGGGTTCAATGAGCAGTTCTTC.